A single TCR beta chain is shown here with its context. Its target is unknown. These data come from a study of radiation and T cells in renal cell carcinoma. Whole-study findings and limits: From baseline, blood top tumor clonotypes peaked at 2 weeks post-radiation. Baseline intratumoral clonotype presence is unknown without pretreatment biopsies.

As to time point: baseline pretreatment blood. Treatment denoted: 15 Gy SBRT to primary tumor, nephrectomy 4 weeks later. Blood was sampled at baseline, 2 weeks and 4 weeks after SBRT. Losses at the gene ends were 7 bases for V and 8 bases for J; bases not matched to a gene: 10. Per germline, CDR1 LNHDA and CDR2 SQIVND (reference sequence). This CDR3 contains 14 residues. The protocol was immunoSEQ multiplex PCR, while the TCRdb copy is restricted to in-frame clones and leaves out a portion. The sample records roughly 100,000 clones, 70% to 90% being singletons. This sequence joins TRBV19 and TRBJ2-2, with TRBD2 matching 7 bases. Sequences were derived from blood, sampled from a patient whose treatment included radiotherapy and nephrectomy. The source of this sequence is a man in his forties or fifties with renal cell carcinoma. CDR3 region: CASKPLSGIGELFF. The CDR3 DNA sequence: TGTGCCAGTAAGCCCCTAAGCGGGATAGGGGAGCTGTTTTTT.